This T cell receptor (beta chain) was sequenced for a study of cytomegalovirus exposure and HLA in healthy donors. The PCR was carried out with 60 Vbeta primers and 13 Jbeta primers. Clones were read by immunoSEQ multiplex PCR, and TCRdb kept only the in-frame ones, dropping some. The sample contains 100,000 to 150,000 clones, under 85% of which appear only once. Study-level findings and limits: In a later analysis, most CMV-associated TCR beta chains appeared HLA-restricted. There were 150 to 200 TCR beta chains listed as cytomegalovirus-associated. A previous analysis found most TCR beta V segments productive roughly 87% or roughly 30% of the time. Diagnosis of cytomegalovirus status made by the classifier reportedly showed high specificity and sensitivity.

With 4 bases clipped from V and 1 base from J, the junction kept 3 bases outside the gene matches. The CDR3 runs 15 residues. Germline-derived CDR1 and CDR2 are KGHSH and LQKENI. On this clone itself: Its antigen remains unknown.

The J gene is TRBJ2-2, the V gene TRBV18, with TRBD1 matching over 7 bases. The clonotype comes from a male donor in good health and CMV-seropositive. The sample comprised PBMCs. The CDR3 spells CASSRRQGNTGELFF. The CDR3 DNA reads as TGTGCCAGCTCACGCCGACAGGGGAACACCGGGGAGCTGTTTTTT.